Each of the 9 T cell receptor beta chains below was sequenced from the same sample in a study of blood T cell repertoires in COVID-19. The data were produced by immunoSEQ multiplex PCR, yet TCRdb's version contains in-frame clones alone and is incomplete. This sample has hundreds of thousands of clones; just under 90% occur once, and the top ten carry roughly 4%. The sample comprised PBMCs or T cells enriched from blood (not recorded which). These receptors came from a woman aged 25 to 39 with acute COVID-19.

The chain recombines TRBV6-5 with TRBJ2-5; possible D gene TRBD2, 5 bases. The CDR3 loop spans 15 amino acids. The germline CDR1 and CDR2 sequences are MNHEY and SVGAGI. V was cut by 4 bases and J by 2 bases, with 14 bases left in between. The CDR3 bases are TGTGCCAGCAGTTCCACGCCAGCGGAACAAGAGACCCAGTACTTC. Translating gives CASSSTPAEQETQYF.

The V and J genes are TRBV19 and TRBJ2-1, with TRBD2 matching 12 bases. The CDR3 length is 16 residues. Germline CDR1 and CDR2: LNHDA and SQIVND (reference sequence). Trimming took 4 bases from V and 8 from J; bases not matched to a gene: 9. The CDR3 sequence: CASSTLAGGPSDEQFF. CDR3 in DNA: TGTGCCAGTAGTACGCTAGCGGGGGGGCCGTCCGATGAGCAGTTCTTC.

The J gene is TRBJ1-1, the V gene TRBV9, with 7 nucleotides matching TRBD1. V was pared by 3 bases and J by 6 bases, with 8 bases of the junction left unmatched. Per the germline V gene, CDR1 is SGDLS and CDR2 is YYNGEE. The CDR3 loop spans 14 amino acids. In nucleotides, the CDR3 is TGTGCCAGCAGCGCAGAGGGACAGCGACCTGAAGCTTTCTTT. This gives the protein CASSAEGQRPEAFF.

The chain carries TRBV19 and TRBJ2-5; 9 nucleotides agree with TRBD2. V gave up 0 bases and J gave up 6 bases; unmatched junction bases: 8. The CDR3 is 16 residues long. Germline V gene data show CDR1 as LNHDA and CDR2 as SQIVND (reference sequence). This CDR3 reads CASSIDRAGGLQTQYF. The CDR3 nucleotides read TGTGCCAGTAGTATAGATCGAGCGGGGGGATTACAGACCCAGTACTTC.

The V gene is TRBV29-1, the J gene TRBJ1-3, with unresolved D. Germline V gene sequence: CDR1 SQVTM, CDR2 ANQGSEA. The CDR3 sequence is 10 residues long. Trimming removed 0 bases from V and 16 bases from J, with 10 bases in between. CDR3 DNA: TGCAGCGTTGAAGATCAGGCAAGGTATTTT. Translation gives CSVEDQARYF.

The genes are TRBV11-3 and TRBJ2-1, with D perhaps TRBD2 (6 bases). CDR1 is SGHNT, CDR2 YENEEA, per germline. This CDR3 region has 14 residues. The V end was cut by 4 bases, the J end by 7 bases, with 14 bases between. CDR3 sequence: CASSYGTLGNEQFF. As DNA, the CDR3 is TGTGCCAGCAGCTACGGGACTCTCGGGAATGAGCAGTTCTTC.

The CDR3 sequence: CASRLQGGPNEQFF. In DNA form, the CDR3 reads TGTGCCAGCAGGCTACAGGGGGGTCCCAATGAGCAGTTCTTC. The V and J genes are TRBV3-1 (or the pseudogene TRBV3-2) and TRBJ2-1, with TRBD1 matching 8 bases. Trimming cost V 6 bases and J 6 bases; bases outside gene matches: 7. CDR3 length: 14 amino acids. In germline, CDR1 is LGHDT, CDR2 YNNKEL (reference sequence).

The V gene is TRBV5-6, the J gene TRBJ1-1, with D uncertain. CDR1 is SGHDT and CDR2 is YYEEEE in the germline V gene. Deletions cut 4 bases from V and 6 bases from J, with 13 bases between. The CDR3 is 13 residues long. CDR3 bases: TGTGCCAGCAGCAGAGCCCCCCAGGCTGAAGCTTTCTTT. It yields the protein CASSRAPQAEAFF.

The rearrangement joins TRBV27 to TRBJ1-1, with D maybe TRBD1 (6 bases). CDR3 length: 14 amino acids. Germline V CDR1 and CDR2: MNHEY, SMNVEV (reference sequence). V shed 5 bases and J shed 2 bases, with 12 bases lying between them. The CDR3 is CASSLQGSNTEAFF. The CDR3 DNA reads as TGTGCCAGCAGTCTACAGGGCTCCAACACTGAAGCTTTCTTT.